The 32 T cell receptor beta chains below all came from one sample that was sequenced in a study of beta chain features in type 1 diabetes. Findings of the study overall: Shortening that was moderate but significant affected the TCRB CDR3s of Type 1 diabetes patients in all four CD4+ subsets.

These receptors have no known antigen. Of the isolated RNA, all was reverse transcribed, and so the sequenced material was expressed TCRB transcripts. The assay was immunoSEQ multiplex PCR, and TCRdb's table has in-frame clones only and misses some. The sample records 300,000 to 350,000 clones, approximately 13% being singletons. The specimen was naive CD4+ T cells from blood. The receptors derive from a woman younger than 30 with type 1 diabetes.

In its sample, this clone was seen many times. This chain links TRBV7-9 with TRBJ2-1; D remains ambiguous. Germline CDR1 reads SEHNR; CDR2 reads FQNEAQ (reference sequence). The CDR3 has 12 amino acids. Between the trimmed V and J ends, which lost 5 bases and 9 bases, there was a span of 11 bases. The CDR3 bases are TGTGCCAGCAGCCCTGATGTGAGTGAGCAGTTCTTC. Amino acid sequence: CASSPDVSEQFF.

The rearrangement joins TRBV7-8 to TRBJ2-3; D possibly corresponds to TRBD2 (5 bases). CDR1 is SGHVS, CDR2 FQNEAQ, per germline. The CDR3 has 15 residues. Trimming pared 7 bases from V and 3 bases from J, leaving 17 bases between. This CDR3 reads CASTLARGGTDTQYF. CDR3 sequence (DNA): TGTGCCAGCACCCTAGCAAGAGGTGGGACAGATACGCAGTATTTT.

The sample holds a few counts of this clone. The chain recombines TRBV5-1 with TRBJ2-2; D perhaps matches TRBD2 (5 bases). Trimming stripped 4 bases from V and 1 base from J, with 8 bases between. The CDR3 contains 14 residues. The germline CDR1 and CDR2 sequences are SGHRS and YFSETQ. CDR3 in amino acids: CASSPEGNTGELFF. CDR3 sequence (DNA): TGCGCCAGCAGCCCCGAGGGGAACACCGGGGAGCTGTTTTTT.

This sequence joins TRBV7-2 and TRBJ2-5, with D possibly being TRBD2 (6 bases). Germline V gene lookup returns CDR1 SGHTA and CDR2 FQGNSA. This CDR3 region has 15 residues. V lost 5 bases to trimming and J lost 5 bases, with 18 bases between them. The CDR3 protein is CASSGVTGVGETQYF. As DNA, the CDR3 is TGTGCCAGCAGCGGGGTGACGGGAGTGGGCGAGACCCAGTACTTC.

This clone has just a few counts. The V call is TRBV7-2, the J call TRBJ2-7, with a tentative D call TRBD2 (6 bases). The V end was cut by 1 base, the J end by 10 bases, with 14 bases between. This CDR3 contains 13 residues. Germline CDR1 SGHTA, CDR2 FQGNSA. The CDR3 loop reads CASSLDHPGVQYF. CDR3 coding DNA: TGTGCCAGCAGCTTAGATCACCCGGGGGTTCAGTACTTC.

The rearrangement links TRBV28 to TRBJ2-3, with TRBD2 as a possible D gene (6 bases). The CDR3 runs to 16 residues. Germline assignment: CDR1 MDHEN and CDR2 SYDVKM. V lost 4 bases, J lost 2 bases, and 16 bases lay in between. CDR3 nucleotides: TGTGCCAGCAGTTCCCCTTCGGGCGGGACCACAGATACGCAGTATTTT. This sequence encodes CASSSPSGGTTDTQYF.

The chain carries TRBV5-1 and TRBJ2-5, with a tentative D call TRBD2 (6 bases). This CDR3 is built from 16 residues. Germline CDR1 reads SGHRS; CDR2 reads YFSETQ. The V and J ends lost 1 base and 2 bases respectively, with 15 bases between them. The CDR3 loop reads CASSLNEAGPQETQYF. The CDR3, as DNA: TGCGCCAGCAGCTTGAATGAGGCGGGACCACAAGAGACCCAGTACTTC.

The chain links TRBV4-2 to TRBJ2-1, with 10 bases fitting TRBD2. Germline V gene lookup returns CDR1 LGHNA and CDR2 YNFKEQ. The trim removed 1 base at V and 7 bases at J, leaving 7 bases unmatched. This CDR3 comprises 16 residues. The CDR3 DNA reads TGTGCCAGCAGCCAAGTCCGGACTAGCGGAGGTAATGAGCAGTTCTTC. This translates into CASSQVRTSGGNEQFF.

This clone appeared a few times. Its ends do not fully match the called genes, so a read error is possible. This chain joins TRBV11-2 and TRBJ2-1; tentatively, D is TRBD1 (5 bases). There are 13 residues in the CDR3. Per germline, CDR1 SGHAT and CDR2 FQNNGV. The CDR3, as DNA: TGTGCCAGCAGCGTAGATAGGACAAATGAGCAGTTCTTC. Translating gives CASSVDRTNEQFF.

The chain combines TRBV27 with TRBJ2-7; 8 nucleotides line up with TRBD1. V shed 4 bases, J shed 2 bases, and the junction held 4 bases outside the gene matches. Germline assignment: CDR1 MNHEY and CDR2 SMNVEV (reference sequence). This CDR3 is built from 14 residues. The CDR3 DNA sequence: TGTGCCAGCAGTTACGAGACAGGGGCCTACGAGCAGTACTTC. Its translation is CASSYETGAYEQYF.

This clone was counted between two and nine times. This chain uses TRBV6-6 with TRBJ2-3; no clear D. Trimming removed 4 bases at V and 5 bases at J, with 4 bases between. Looked up from germline, CDR1 is MNHNY and CDR2 is SVGAGI (reference sequence). This CDR3 is 11 amino acids long. The CDR3 region is CASSSGDTQYF. The CDR3 nucleotides are TGTGCCAGCAGTTCCGGAGATACGCAGTATTTT.

The rearrangement joins TRBV9 to TRBJ2-6; D unclear. The CDR3 loop spans 16 amino acids. V lost 9 bases to trimming and J lost 0 bases, with 16 bases between them. Germline loops: CDR1 SGDLS, CDR2 YYNGEE. The CDR3 loop is CATSLDPSSGANVLTF. In nucleotides, the CDR3 is TGTGCCACCTCTCTAGATCCCAGCTCTGGGGCCAACGTCCTGACTTTC.

V gene TRBV14 combines with J gene TRBJ2-5; 11 bases fit TRBD2. J was trimmed by 5 bases and V by 3 bases; bases with no gene match: 8. The germline CDR1 and CDR2 sequences are SGHDN and FVKESK. The CDR3 consists of 16 residues. The CDR3 coding sequence is TGTGCCAGCAGCCAGTATAGCGGGAGGGCTCGGGAGACCCAGTACTTC. Its translation: CASSQYSGRARETQYF.

This chain joins TRBV5-4 and TRBJ1-2; 7 nucleotides align to TRBD1. Germline V lookup: CDR1 SGHNT, CDR2 YYREEE (reference sequence). Trimming took 4 bases from V and 10 from J; bases not matched to a gene: 19. The CDR3 sequence is 16 residues long. CDR3 region: CASSPGQALQYGAYTF. The DNA for the CDR3 is TGTGCCAGCAGCCCCGGACAGGCCCTACAATATGGAGCCTACACCTTC.

The gene calls are TRBV7-8 and TRBJ2-7, with 7 bases identical to TRBD2. Per the germline V gene, CDR1 is SGHVS and CDR2 is FQNEAQ. V lost 5 bases, J lost 0 bases, and 10 bases stayed unmatched. The CDR3 is made up of 16 amino acids. In DNA form, the CDR3 reads TGTGCCAGCAGCCACGTGCGGGAGCCTGGCTCCTACGAGCAGTACTTC. Translation: CASSHVREPGSYEQYF. Full variable domain (missing parts from reference TRBV7-8 and TRBJ2-7): GAGVSQSPRYKVAKRGQDVALRCDPISGHVSLFWYQQALGQGPEFLTYFQNEAQLDKSGLPSDRFFAERPEGSVSTLKIQRTQQEDSAVYLCASSHVREPGSYEQYFGPGTRLTVT.

J is TRBJ2-3 and V is TRBV7-2, with 7 bases fitting TRBD2. V shed 5 bases, J shed 10 bases, and the junction held 6 bases outside the gene matches. The CDR3 has 12 amino acids. CDR1 and CDR2 from the germline V gene are SGHTA and FQGNSA. Written as DNA, the CDR3 is TGTGCCAGCAGCCCGGGGAGGGAGTCGCAGTATTTT. Protein: CASSPGRESQYF.

V gene TRBV4-1 combines with J gene TRBJ2-7; 11 bases agree with TRBD2. Germline assignment: CDR1 MGHRA and CDR2 YSYEKL. V dropped 2 bases and J dropped 4; count of bases not matched to a gene: 4. The CDR3 has 15 residues. CDR3 region: CASSQTSGSRYEQYF. CDR3 in DNA: TGCGCCAGCAGCCAAACTAGCGGGAGTCGTTACGAGCAGTACTTC.

This sequence joins TRBV20-1 and TRBJ2-5, with D possibly being TRBD1 (6 bases). The CDR3 runs 11 residues. The V gene's germline CDR1 is DFQATT and CDR2 SNEGSKA (reference sequence). Trimming took off 4 bases at V and 9 bases at J, with 12 bases between the two ends. The CDR3, as DNA: TGCAGTGCTATGGACAGTGGGCCCCAGTACTTC. This codes for CSAMDSGPQYF.

The gene calls are TRBV28 and TRBJ1-1; the D is unclear. Germline CDR1 and CDR2: MDHEN and SYDVKM. The CDR3 runs 14 residues. V lost 4 bases and J 7 bases, leaving 16 bases between the germline ends. For the CDR3, the DNA is TGTGCCAGCAGTTCCTCGGGGAACCTTAATGAAGCTTTCTTT. Its translation is CASSSSGNLNEAFF.

The V gene is TRBV4-1, the J gene TRBJ2-3; 7 positions match TRBD2. The germline V gene has CDR1 MGHRA and CDR2 YSYEKL. V dropped 0 bases and J dropped 3; count of bases not matched to a gene: 9. The length of the CDR3 is 17 residues. The CDR3 is CASSQEVSGGPTDTQYF. In nucleotides, the CDR3 is TGCGCCAGCAGCCAAGAAGTGTCGGGAGGACCGACAGATACGCAGTATTTT.

This clone was seen only a few times. The J gene is TRBJ1-2, the V gene TRBV5-1; perhaps TRBD1 as D (5 bases). The CDR3 is 15 amino acids. Trimming shortened V by 5 bases and J by 3 bases, and 17 bases separated the two germline ends. Germline assignment: CDR1 SGHRS and CDR2 YFSETQ. In nucleotides, the CDR3 is TGCGCCAGCAGTTATTCCGGGACTGCCTACTATGGCTACACCTTC. The encoded protein is CASSYSGTAYYGYTF.

This chain joins TRBV18 and TRBJ2-2; D unclear. Germline-derived CDR1 and CDR2 are KGHSH and LQKENI. The CDR3 length is 15 residues. V was trimmed by 4 bases and J by 0 bases, leaving 9 bases between them. The CDR3 here is CASSLAITNTGELFF. In DNA form, the CDR3 reads TGTGCCAGCTCACTCGCGATTACGAACACCGGGGAGCTGTTTTTT.

The chain recombines TRBV5-1 with TRBJ2-1; the match to TRBD2 covers 12 bases. Trimming took 0 bases from V and 8 from J; bases not matched to a gene: 9. The length of the CDR3 is 17 residues. CDR1 and CDR2 from the germline V gene are SGHRS and YFSETQ. Here the CDR3 DNA reads TGCGCCAGCAGCTTGGCGGCTAGCGGGAGGGCCTTGGATGAGCAGTTCTTC. Encoded protein: CASSLAASGRALDEQFF.

The genes are TRBV7-2 and TRBJ1-2, with D possibly being TRBD1 (6 bases). The germline gives CDR1 SGHTA, CDR2 FQGNSA. The CDR3 runs 13 residues. With 6 bases removed from V and 4 bases from J, the gap between germline ends came to 12 bases. For the CDR3, the DNA is TGTGCCAGCAGGTACCAGGACAGCTATGGCTACACCTTC. Amino acid sequence: CASRYQDSYGYTF.

This clone was seen only a few times. CDR3 DNA: TGTGCCAGCAGCAGACCTAGGACAGGTTCGGACACCGGGGAGCTGTTTTTT. Its translation is CASSRPRTGSDTGELFF. The V and J genes are TRBV9 and TRBJ2-2; 7 positions agree with TRBD1. The ends lost 4 bases at V and 3 bases at J; junction bases unmatched: 12. The CDR3 runs 17 residues. Germline-derived CDR1 and CDR2 are SGDLS and YYNGEE.

DNA for the CDR3: TGCGCCAGCAGCTTGGTCCAGCGGGAGACCCAGTACTTC. It yields the protein CASSLVQRETQYF. The V and J genes are TRBV5-1 and TRBJ2-5; D may be TRBD2 (5 bases). The germline V gene encodes CDR1 SGHRS and CDR2 YFSETQ. The germline V and J ends were trimmed by 0 bases and 5 bases, with 8 bases remaining between them. This CDR3 spans 13 amino acids.

Only a few counts were recorded for this clone. The V call is TRBV2, the J call TRBJ2-3; 10 nucleotides match TRBD2. The V and J ends lost 4 bases and 0 bases, in that order; junction bases with no gene match: 10. Germline V lookup: CDR1 SNHLY, CDR2 FYNNEI. The length of the CDR3 is 18 residues. The CDR3 nucleotides are TGTGCCAGCAGTGGGGGTCCGGTAGCGGGAGGAAGCACAGATACGCAGTATTTT. Its translation is CASSGGPVAGGSTDTQYF.

This clone turned up a few times. This chain joins TRBV7-2 and TRBJ1-5, with 8 bases identical to TRBD1. This CDR3 is 13 amino acids long. The trim removed 1 base at V and 16 bases at J, leaving 9 bases unmatched. Germline assignment: CDR1 SGHTA and CDR2 FQGNSA. In DNA form, the CDR3 reads TGTGCCAGCAGCTTAGAGGGGACAGGTCGCCGACATTTT. Translation: CASSLEGTGRRHF. Looking up the rest from reference TRBV7-2 and TRBJ1-5 gives the full variable domain: GAGVSQSPSNKVTEKGKDVELRCDPISGHTALYWYRQSLGQGLEFLIYFQGNSAPDKSGLPSDRFSAERTGGSVSTLTIQRTQQEDSAVYLCASSLEGTGRRHFGDGTRLSIL.

The rearrangement joins TRBV4-1 to TRBJ2-2; 14 positions match TRBD2. Germline V lookup: CDR1 MGHRA, CDR2 YSYEKL. V trimming: 2 bases; J trimming: 5 bases; junction bases outside the gene matches: 4. The CDR3 has 17 residues. The CDR3 protein is CASSQPGLAGVTGELFF. The CDR3 DNA reads TGCGCCAGCAGCCAACCGGGACTAGCGGGGGTTACCGGGGAGCTGTTTTTT.

The V call is TRBV6-5, the J call TRBJ2-1, with TRBD1 matching 8 bases. The CDR3 spans 15 residues. V lost 2 bases and J lost 3; bases outside the gene matches: 3. The germline gives CDR1 MNHEY, CDR2 SVGAGI. CDR3 loop: CASSYTGGIYNEQFF. CDR3 in DNA: TGTGCCAGCAGTTACACAGGGGGAATCTACAATGAGCAGTTCTTC.

The V call is TRBV9, the J call TRBJ2-1; D may be TRBD2 (6 bases). V dropped 3 bases and J dropped 7 bases, with 17 bases sitting between them. Per the germline V gene, CDR1 is SGDLS and CDR2 is YYNGEE. The CDR3 has 15 amino acids. CDR3: CASSATSRNVNEQFF. The CDR3 bases are TGTGCCAGCAGCGCCACTAGCCGGAATGTGAATGAGCAGTTCTTC.

The J gene is TRBJ2-7, the V gene TRBV2; 8 bases fit TRBD1. The trim removed 5 bases at V and 5 bases at J, leaving 2 bases unmatched. Germline CDR1 SNHLY, CDR2 FYNNEI. This CDR3 comprises 12 residues. CDR3 in DNA: TGTGCCAGCAGTTGGACAGGGAACGAGCAGTACTTC. Protein sequence: CASSWTGNEQYF.